This T cell receptor (beta chain) was identified during a study of shared clonotypes between healthy human individuals (dated by TCRdb to the early 2020s). Looking at the study overall: The cohort included three men and a couple of women between 18 and 49 years of age. Libraries were prepared and TCR repertoires were sequenced by different laboratories using diverse techniques, in order to increase sequencing depth and limit assay-specific biases. Per donor, three plates each were used for CD4 naive and CD4 memory, two for CD8 naive, and one for CD8 memory. The study deeply sequenced blood TCR repertoires of several healthy adults to estimate repertoire size and the extent of clonotype sharing between individuals. Leukapheresis yielded between about 0.94 and 10 billion PBMCs per donor.

Summary of the overall study and its limitations: Naive subsets generally had larger estimated clonotype richness than memory subsets did. Across a handful of donors, 4.5% to 6.5% of naive CD4, roughly 3.5% of naive CD8, 2.3% of memory CD4, and under 0.45% of memory CD8 clonotypes were shared. Pairwise subsampling indicated that sequencing depth was expected to affect the degree of clonotype sharing among donors. Sampling was limited to blood, and TCR repertoires in tissue likely differ from TCR repertoires in blood. Rarefaction of sorted-subset datasets indicated incomplete sequencing despite the large sequencing depth. Clonotypes shared by all four sorted-subset donors showed higher generation probabilities than non-shared clonotypes. Because the study included a small number of donors, the genetic and exposure-history diversity represented was limited.

This clone was seen once. This receptor's antigen is unknown. The record has no base qualities; no much larger clone is one base away. Using the deep immunoSEQ assay, multiplex PCR amplified TCR CDR3 regions from genomic DNA. Extracted genomic DNA from each cell subset was distributed evenly across all wells of several immunoSEQ 96-well plates, and each plate was treated as a replicate. For sorted subsets, roughly 190 ng of genomic DNA, equivalent to tens of thousands of T cell genomes, went into each replicate PCR. Purified libraries were measured with a Qubit 3.0 fluorometer, size-checked on a Bioanalyzer 2100, and measured again with the KAPA Library Quantification kit. Every immunoSEQ 96-well plate was sequenced on a separate single-read 150-cycle Illumina NextSeq 550 flow cell. The study's own analysis went as follows. Because the immunoSEQ output held only junctional sequences and lacked quality scores, the filtering could not match the filtering applied to full-length reads. To assign V/J genes and CDR3, sequences were annotated using PyIR, a Python wrapper for IgBLAST v1.9, with IMGT germline references. Reads were removed for weak V/J assignments (E-value above 1e-6), missing CDR3, stop codons, out-of-frame junctions, or ambiguous translated residues. V3J clonotypes were defined as sequences sharing an identical inferred V gene, J gene, and CDR3 amino acid sequence. Percentage overlap between repertoires was computed as shared unique clonotypes divided by the size of the smaller repertoire. RTK rarefaction, the Chao1 estimator, and Recon v2.1 estimates of unobserved clonotypes were used to assess repertoire richness. Generation probabilities for all TCRbeta clonotypes obtained by the gDNA method from a few donors were computed using OLGA. In its TCRdb copy, this immuneACCESS table keeps in-frame sequences only and misses some clones. Where compared with another copy, unresolved V genes explain less than half of these, and the others have no known cause. Clone size and V and J calls were adopted from that table, with D and trimming inferred from the DNA. The sample table shows around 720,000 clones, and around four fifths are seen once. The ten largest make up 1.5% to 2% of the sample.

The donors were healthy, HIV-negative adults who had no recently reported acute infections or vaccinations. Every donor was a Caucasian adult residing in Nashville, Tennessee, USA. CD4+ T cells were enriched by magnetic negative selection; naive cells were then positively selected on CD45RA, and the negative fraction formed the memory subset. Blood was collected by leukapheresis, and PBMCs were isolated by Ficoll-Histopaque density gradient centrifugation and then cryopreserved in liquid nitrogen vapor phase. Analytical flow cytometry was used to check the purity and quantity of every magnetically sorted T cell population. Genomic DNA was isolated from every sorted fraction and measured by UV absorbance on a Nanodrop 2000c. Including the terminal cysteine and phenylalanine, the CDR3 comprises 15 residues. The kept DNA is CDR3 alone, 45 bases in frame from the first base. The germline V gene gives CDR1 as SGHDN and CDR2 as FVKESK. V is clipped by 1 base and J by 2 bases, and the sequence between their germline boundaries is 8 bases long.

The sequence was collected from a young woman in good health. The sequence is built from TRBV14 and TRBJ1-4; no D segment can be confidently identified. The sample was memory CD4+ T cells sorted from blood. The sample's cell subset or site label, decoded: CD45RA-negative fraction. CDR3 protein: CASSQGFPTNEKLFF. The DNA sequence reads TGTGCCAGCAGCCAAGGATTCCCCACTAATGAAAAACTGTTTTTT.